These T cell receptor beta chains were read from a single sample in a study of cytomegalovirus exposure and HLA in healthy donors. The data were produced by immunoSEQ multiplex PCR, yet TCRdb's version contains in-frame clones alone and is incomplete. This sample lists 200,000 to 250,000 clones; its ten largest clones have 1.1%. Sequencing used PBMCs. All receptors come from a girl under 10 years old in good health and CMV-seropositive. The CDR3 runs from the conserved cysteine through the conserved F or W. Each record gives: D gene, J gene, V gene, CDR3 protein, CDR3 DNA. The D gene is left open where the match is weak.

TRBD1 | TRBJ1-2 | TRBV28 | CASIRRGQGRSYYGYTF | TGTGCCAGCATCCGAAGGGGGCAGGGCCGTTCTTACTATGGCTACACCTTC
TRBD1 | TRBJ2-7 | TRBV9 | CASSAIDGRGSYEQYF | TGTGCCAGCAGCGCCATAGACGGCAGGGGGTCGTACGAGCAGTACTTC
- | TRBJ2-7 | TRBV11-2 | CASSLGQAEQYF | TGTGCCAGCAGCTTAGGACAGGCTGAGCAGTACTTC
- | TRBJ1-4 | TRBV18 | CASSPLSPGSANEKLFF | TGTGCCAGCTCACCACTCAGTCCGGGTTCGGCGAATGAAAAACTGTTTTTT
- | TRBJ1-3 | TRBV19 | CASSISLQGWNTIYF | TGTGCCAGTAGTATTTCCCTACAGGGTTGGAACACCATATATTTT
TRBD2 | TRBJ2-3 | TRBV5-1 | CASTLGTSGSTDTQYF | TGCGCCAGCACACTTGGGACTAGCGGGAGCACAGATACGCAGTATTTT
- | TRBJ2-5 | TRBV19 | CASSISSRLLGTRETQYF | TGTGCCAGTAGTATATCTTCCCGACTCTTGGGTACCAGAGAGACCCAGTACTTC
TRBD1 | TRBJ1-2 | TRBV5-1 | CASSPGTEAGYTF | TGCGCCAGCAGCCCAGGGACAGAGGCTGGCTACACCTTC
- | TRBJ1-3 | TRBV7-2 | CASSLKFRGATSGNTIYF | TGTGCCAGCAGCTTAAAATTTCGGGGGGCGACCTCTGGAAACACCATATATTTT
- | TRBJ2-7 | TRBV7-2 | CASSLGVQGIPHEQYF | TGTGCCAGCAGCTTAGGGGTACAGGGCATTCCCCACGAGCAGTACTTC
TRBD1 | TRBJ1-6 | TRBV6-6 | CASRPGQGISPLHF | TGTGCCAGCAGACCAGGACAGGGGATTTCACCCCTCCACTTT
TRBD2 | TRBJ2-7 | TRBV6-5 | CASKLSGRLEQYF | TGTGCCAGCAAATTAAGCGGGAGGCTCGAGCAGTACTTC
TRBD2 | TRBJ2-1 | TRBV5-8 | CASSPIRGLAGSNEQFF | TGTGCCAGCAGCCCTATACGGGGACTAGCGGGAAGTAATGAGCAGTTCTTC
- | TRBJ1-2 | TRBV6-5 | CASSYSTPGAGYTF | TGTGCCAGCAGTTACTCGACTCCTGGGGCTGGCTACACCTTC
- | TRBJ2-7 | TRBV29-1 | CSVARRQSYEQYF | TGCAGCGTGGCCCGCAGACAGAGCTACGAGCAGTACTTC
TRBD1 | TRBJ1-3 | TRBV9 | CASSVLQGAGNTIYF | TGTGCCAGCAGCGTACTACAGGGGGCTGGAAACACCATATATTTT
TRBD1 | TRBJ1-3 | TRBV19 | CASMRTGLGNTIYF | TGTGCCAGTATGAGGACAGGTCTCGGAAACACCATATATTTT
- | TRBJ2-3 | TRBV9 | CASSAGTPLPTDTQYF | TGTGCCAGCAGCGCGGGGACTCCCCTTCCCACAGATACGCAGTATTTT
TRBD2 | TRBJ2-2 | TRBV5-1 | CASSFGLAGGRAAGELFF | TGCGCCAGCAGCTTTGGGCTAGCGGGAGGTAGGGCCGCCGGGGAGCTGTTTTTT
TRBD2 | TRBJ2-7 | TRBV5-1 | CASSLGLAGRTGPYEQYF | TGCGCCAGCAGCCTGGGACTAGCGGGTCGTACCGGACCCTACGAGCAGTACTTC
- | TRBJ2-1 | TRBV9 | CASSLRTTPGANGEQFF | TGTGCCAGCAGCCTTCGGACTACCCCGGGAGCTAACGGTGAGCAGTTCTTC
- | TRBJ1-1 | TRBV14 | CASSQVSGLNTEAFF | TGTGCCAGCAGCCAAGTGTCAGGGCTAAACACTGAAGCTTTCTTT